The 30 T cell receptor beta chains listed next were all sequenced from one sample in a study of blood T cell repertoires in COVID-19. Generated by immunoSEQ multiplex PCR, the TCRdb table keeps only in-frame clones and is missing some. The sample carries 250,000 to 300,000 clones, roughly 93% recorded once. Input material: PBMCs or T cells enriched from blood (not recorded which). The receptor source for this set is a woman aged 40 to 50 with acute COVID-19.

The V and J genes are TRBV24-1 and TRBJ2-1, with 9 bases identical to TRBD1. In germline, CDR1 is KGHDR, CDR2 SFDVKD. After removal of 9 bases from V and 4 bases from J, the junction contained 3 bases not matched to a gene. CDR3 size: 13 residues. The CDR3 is CATGTGIYNEQFF. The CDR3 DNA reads TGTGCCACCGGGACAGGGATATACAATGAGCAGTTCTTC.

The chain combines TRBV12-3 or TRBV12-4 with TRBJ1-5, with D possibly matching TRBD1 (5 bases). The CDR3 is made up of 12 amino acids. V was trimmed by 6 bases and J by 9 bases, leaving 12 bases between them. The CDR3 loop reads CASSPPRGPQHF. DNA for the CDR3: TGTGCCAGCAGCCCGCCTAGGGGGCCCCAGCATTTT.

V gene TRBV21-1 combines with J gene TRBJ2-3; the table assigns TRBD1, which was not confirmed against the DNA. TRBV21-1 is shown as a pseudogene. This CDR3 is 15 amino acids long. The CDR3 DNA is TGTGCCAGCAGCTTACACAGGGGAAGCACAGATACGCAGTATTTT. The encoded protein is CASSLHRGSTDTQYF.

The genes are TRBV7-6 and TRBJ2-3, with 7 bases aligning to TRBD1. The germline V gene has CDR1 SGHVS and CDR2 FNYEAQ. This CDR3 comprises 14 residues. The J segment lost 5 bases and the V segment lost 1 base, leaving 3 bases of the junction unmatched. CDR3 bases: TGTGCCAGCAGCTTAGGGCCAGGGGGAGATACGCAGTATTTT. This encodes CASSLGPGGDTQYF.

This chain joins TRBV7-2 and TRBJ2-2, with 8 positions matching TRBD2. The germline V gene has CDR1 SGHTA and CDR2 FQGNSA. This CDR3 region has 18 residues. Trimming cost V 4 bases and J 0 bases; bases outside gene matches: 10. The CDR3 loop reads CASSSVRKRGSNTGELFF. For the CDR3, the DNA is TGTGCCAGCAGCTCGGTCCGGAAGCGGGGGTCGAACACCGGGGAGCTGTTTTTT. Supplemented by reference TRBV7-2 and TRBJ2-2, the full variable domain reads GAGVSQSPSNKVTEKGKDVELRCDPISGHTALYWYRQSLGQGLEFLIYFQGNSAPDKSGLPSDRFSAERTGGSVSTLTIQRTQQEDSAVYLCASSSVRKRGSNTGELFFGEGSRLTVL.

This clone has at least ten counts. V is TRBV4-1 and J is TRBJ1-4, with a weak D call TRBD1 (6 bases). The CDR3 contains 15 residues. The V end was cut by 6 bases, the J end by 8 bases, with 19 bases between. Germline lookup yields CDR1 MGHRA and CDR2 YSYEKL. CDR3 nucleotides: TGCGCCAGCAGATCCACTGGGACAATGGGGGAAAAACTGTTTTTT. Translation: CASRSTGTMGEKLFF.

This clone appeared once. The CDR3 DNA is TGTGCCTGTTCCAGGTTGAACACTGAAGCTTTCTTT. This codes for CACSRLNTEAFF. The chain combines TRBV30 with TRBJ1-1; D not resolved. From germline, CDR1 is GTSNPN and CDR2 SVGIG (reference sequence). V gave up 6 bases and J gave up 0 bases, with 8 bases separating them. This CDR3 contains 12 residues.

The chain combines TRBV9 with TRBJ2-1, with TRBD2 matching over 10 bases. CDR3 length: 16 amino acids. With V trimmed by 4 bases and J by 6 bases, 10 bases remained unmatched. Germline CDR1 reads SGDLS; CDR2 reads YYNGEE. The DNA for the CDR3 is TGTGCCAGCAGCCCTCGTTGGGCTAGCGGGAGCAATGAGCAGTTCTTC. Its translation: CASSPRWASGSNEQFF.

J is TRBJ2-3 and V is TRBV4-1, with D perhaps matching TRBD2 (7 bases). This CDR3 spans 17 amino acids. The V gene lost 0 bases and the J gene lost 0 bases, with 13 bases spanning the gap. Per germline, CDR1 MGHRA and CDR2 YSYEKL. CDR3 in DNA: TGCGCCAGCAGCCAAGAAGGGGGGGGACTTAGCACAGATACGCAGTATTTT. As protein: CASSQEGGGLSTDTQYF.

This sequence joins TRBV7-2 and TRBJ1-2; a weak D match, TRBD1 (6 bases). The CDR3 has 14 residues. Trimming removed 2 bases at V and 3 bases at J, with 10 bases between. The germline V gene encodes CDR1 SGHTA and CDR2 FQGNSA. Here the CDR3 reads CASSLQGNDYGYTF. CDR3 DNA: TGTGCCAGCAGCTTACAGGGGAACGACTATGGCTACACCTTC. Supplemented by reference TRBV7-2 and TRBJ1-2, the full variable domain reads GAGVSQSPSNKVTEKGKDVELRCDPISGHTALYWYRQSLGQGLEFLIYFQGNSAPDKSGLPSDRFSAERTGGSVSTLTIQRTQQEDSAVYLCASSLQGNDYGYTFGSGTRLTVV.

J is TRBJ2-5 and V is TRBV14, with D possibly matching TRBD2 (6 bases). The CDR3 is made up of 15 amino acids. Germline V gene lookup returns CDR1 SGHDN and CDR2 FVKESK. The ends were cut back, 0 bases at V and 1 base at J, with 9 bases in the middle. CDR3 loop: CASSQDVGGQETQYF. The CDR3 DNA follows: TGTGCCAGCAGCCAAGATGTGGGGGGCCAAGAGACCCAGTACTTC.

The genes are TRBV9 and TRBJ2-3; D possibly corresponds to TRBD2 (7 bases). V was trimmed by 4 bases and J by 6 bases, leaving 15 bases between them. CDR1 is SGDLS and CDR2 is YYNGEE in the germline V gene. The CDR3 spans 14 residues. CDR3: CASSPRGGGDTQYF. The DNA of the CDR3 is TGTGCCAGCAGCCCCAGGGGAGGGGGGGATACGCAGTATTTT.

The CDR3 DNA reads as TGCGCCAGCAGCACGGGACTAGCGGCTAGCTCCTACAATGAGCAGTTCTTC. Translated, it gives CASSTGLAASSYNEQFF. The J gene is TRBJ2-1, the V gene TRBV5-1; the match to TRBD2 covers 11 bases. The CDR3 has 17 residues. Per the germline V gene, CDR1 is SGHRS and CDR2 is YFSETQ. With V trimmed by 4 bases and J by 0 bases, 6 bases remained unmatched.

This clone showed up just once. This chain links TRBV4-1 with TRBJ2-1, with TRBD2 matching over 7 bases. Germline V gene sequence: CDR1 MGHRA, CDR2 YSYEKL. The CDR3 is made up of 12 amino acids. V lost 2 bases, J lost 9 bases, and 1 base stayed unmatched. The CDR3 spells CASSQSGGEQFF. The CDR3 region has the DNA TGCGCCAGCAGCCAATCGGGAGGTGAGCAGTTCTTC.

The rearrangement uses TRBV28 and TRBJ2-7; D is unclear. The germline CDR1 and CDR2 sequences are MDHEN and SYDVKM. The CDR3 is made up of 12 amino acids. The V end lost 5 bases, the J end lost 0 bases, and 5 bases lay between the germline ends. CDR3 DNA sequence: TGTGCCAGCAGTCTAAGCTCCTACGAGCAGTACTTC. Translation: CASSLSSYEQYF.

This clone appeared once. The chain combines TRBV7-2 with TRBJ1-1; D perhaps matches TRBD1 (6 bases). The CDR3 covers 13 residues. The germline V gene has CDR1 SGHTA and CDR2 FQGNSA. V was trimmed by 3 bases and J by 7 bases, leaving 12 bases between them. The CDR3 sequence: CASSFWGPDEAFF. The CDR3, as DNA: TGTGCCAGCAGCTTCTGGGGGCCAGATGAAGCTTTCTTT.

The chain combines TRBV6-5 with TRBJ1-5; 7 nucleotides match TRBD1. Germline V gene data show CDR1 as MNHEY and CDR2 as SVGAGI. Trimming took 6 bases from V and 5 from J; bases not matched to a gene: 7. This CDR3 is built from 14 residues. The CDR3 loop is CASRPQGNHQPQHF. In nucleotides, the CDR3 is TGTGCCAGCAGGCCACAGGGGAATCATCAGCCCCAGCATTTT.

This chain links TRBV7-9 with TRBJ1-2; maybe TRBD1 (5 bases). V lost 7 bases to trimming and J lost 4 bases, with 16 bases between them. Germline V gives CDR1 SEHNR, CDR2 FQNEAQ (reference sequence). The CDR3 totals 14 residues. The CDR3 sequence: CASNPARGIYGYTF. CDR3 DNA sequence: TGTGCCAGCAACCCGGCCCGGGGGATCTATGGCTACACCTTC.

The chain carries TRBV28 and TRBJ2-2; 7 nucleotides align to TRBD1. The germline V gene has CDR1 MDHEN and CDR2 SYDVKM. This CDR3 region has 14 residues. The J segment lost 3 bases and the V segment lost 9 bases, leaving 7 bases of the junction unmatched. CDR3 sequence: CASRGPFYTGELFF. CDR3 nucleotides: TGTGCCAGTAGGGGGCCTTTTTACACCGGGGAGCTGTTTTTT.

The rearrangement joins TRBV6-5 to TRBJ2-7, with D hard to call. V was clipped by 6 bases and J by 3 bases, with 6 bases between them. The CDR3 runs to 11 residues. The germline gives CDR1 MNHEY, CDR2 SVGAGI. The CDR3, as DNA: TGTGCCAGCAGCGCTAACTACGAGCAGTACTTC. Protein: CASSANYEQYF.

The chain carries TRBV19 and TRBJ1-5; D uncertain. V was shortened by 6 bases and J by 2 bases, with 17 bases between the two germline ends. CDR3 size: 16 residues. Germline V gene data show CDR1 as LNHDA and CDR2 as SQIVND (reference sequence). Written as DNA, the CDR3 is TGTGCCAGTAGCCGCGGGGAGGGATTAGGCAATCAGCCCCAGCATTTT. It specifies CASSRGEGLGNQPQHF.

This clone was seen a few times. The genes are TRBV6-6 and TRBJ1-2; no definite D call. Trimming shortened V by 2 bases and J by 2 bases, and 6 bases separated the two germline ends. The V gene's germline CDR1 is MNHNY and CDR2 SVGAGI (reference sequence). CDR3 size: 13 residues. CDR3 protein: CASSYEQNYGYTF. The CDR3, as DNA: TGTGCCAGCAGTTACGAACAGAACTATGGCTACACCTTC.

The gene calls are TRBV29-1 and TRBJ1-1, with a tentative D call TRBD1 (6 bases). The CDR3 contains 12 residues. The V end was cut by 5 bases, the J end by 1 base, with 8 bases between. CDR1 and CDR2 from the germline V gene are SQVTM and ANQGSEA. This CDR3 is CSVSDRNTEAFF. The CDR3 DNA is TGCAGCGTTTCGGACAGGAACACTGAAGCTTTCTTT.

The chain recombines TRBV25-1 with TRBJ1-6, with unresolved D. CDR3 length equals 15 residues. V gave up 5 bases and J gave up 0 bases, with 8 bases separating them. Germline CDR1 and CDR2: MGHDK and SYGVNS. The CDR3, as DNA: TGTGCCAGCAGTCGCAGTGGCTCCTATAATTCACCCCTCCACTTT. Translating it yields CASSRSGSYNSPLHF.

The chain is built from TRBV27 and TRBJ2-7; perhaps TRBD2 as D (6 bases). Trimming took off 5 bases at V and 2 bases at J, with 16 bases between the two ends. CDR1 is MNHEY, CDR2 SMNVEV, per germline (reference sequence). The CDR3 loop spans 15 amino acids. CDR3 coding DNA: TGTGCCAGCAGTCCTTCACGGGACTCACCCTACGAGCAGTACTTC. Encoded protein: CASSPSRDSPYEQYF.

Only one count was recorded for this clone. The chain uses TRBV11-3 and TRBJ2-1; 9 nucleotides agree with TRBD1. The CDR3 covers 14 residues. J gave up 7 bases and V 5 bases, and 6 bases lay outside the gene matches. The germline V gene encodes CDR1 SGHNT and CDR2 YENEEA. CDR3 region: CASSEGQGDNEQFF. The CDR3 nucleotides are TGTGCCAGCAGCGAGGGACAGGGAGATAATGAGCAGTTCTTC.

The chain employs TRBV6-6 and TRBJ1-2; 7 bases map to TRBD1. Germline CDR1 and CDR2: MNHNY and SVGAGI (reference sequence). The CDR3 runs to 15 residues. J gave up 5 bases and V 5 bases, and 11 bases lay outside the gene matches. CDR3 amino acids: CASSLGTAEPYGYTF. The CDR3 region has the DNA TGTGCCAGCAGTCTCGGGACAGCTGAACCATATGGCTACACCTTC.

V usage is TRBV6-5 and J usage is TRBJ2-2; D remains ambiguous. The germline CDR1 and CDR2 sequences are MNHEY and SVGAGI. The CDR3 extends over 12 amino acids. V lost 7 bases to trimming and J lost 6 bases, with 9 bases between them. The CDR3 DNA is TGTGCCAGCACAGTCCCAGCCGGGGAGCTGTTTTTT. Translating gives CASTVPAGELFF.

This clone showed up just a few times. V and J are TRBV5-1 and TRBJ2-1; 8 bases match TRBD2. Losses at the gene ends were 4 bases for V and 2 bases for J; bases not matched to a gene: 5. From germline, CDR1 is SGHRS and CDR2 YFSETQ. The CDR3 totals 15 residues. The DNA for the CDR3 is TGCGCCAGCAGCATTAAGCGGGGGCCCTACAATGAGCAGTTCTTC. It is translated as CASSIKRGPYNEQFF.

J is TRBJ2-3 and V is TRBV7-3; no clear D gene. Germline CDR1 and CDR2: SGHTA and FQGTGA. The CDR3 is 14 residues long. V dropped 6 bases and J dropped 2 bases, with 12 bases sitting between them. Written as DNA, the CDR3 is TGTGCCAGCAGTCTCCCTGAGGTCACAGATACGCAGTATTTT. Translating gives CASSLPEVTDTQYF.